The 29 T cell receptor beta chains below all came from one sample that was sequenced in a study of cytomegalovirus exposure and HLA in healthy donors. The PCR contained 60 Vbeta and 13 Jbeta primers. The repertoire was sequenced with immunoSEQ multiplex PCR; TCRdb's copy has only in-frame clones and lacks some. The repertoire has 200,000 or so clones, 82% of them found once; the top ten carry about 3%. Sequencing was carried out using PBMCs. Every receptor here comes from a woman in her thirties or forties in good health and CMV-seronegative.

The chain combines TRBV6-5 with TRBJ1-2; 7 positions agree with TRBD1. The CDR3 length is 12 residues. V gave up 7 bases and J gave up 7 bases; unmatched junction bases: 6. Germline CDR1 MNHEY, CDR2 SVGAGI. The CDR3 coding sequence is TGTGCCAGCACTTTGACAGGGTCTGGCTACACCTTC. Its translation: CASTLTGSGYTF.

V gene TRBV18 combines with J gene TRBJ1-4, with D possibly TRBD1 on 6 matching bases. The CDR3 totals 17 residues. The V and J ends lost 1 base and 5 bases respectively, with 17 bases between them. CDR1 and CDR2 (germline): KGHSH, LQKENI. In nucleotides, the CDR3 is TGTGCCAGCTCACCACAACAGGGAGGGGTCCAGAATGAAAAACTGTTTTTT. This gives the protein CASSPQQGGVQNEKLFF.

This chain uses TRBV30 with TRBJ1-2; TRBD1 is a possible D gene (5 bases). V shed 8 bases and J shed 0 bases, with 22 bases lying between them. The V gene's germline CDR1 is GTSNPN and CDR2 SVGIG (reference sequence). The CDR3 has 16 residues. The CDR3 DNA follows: TGTGCCGAGATCCGGGGGTTCGGAGATTCTAACTATGGCTACACCTTC. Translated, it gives CAEIRGFGDSNYGYTF.

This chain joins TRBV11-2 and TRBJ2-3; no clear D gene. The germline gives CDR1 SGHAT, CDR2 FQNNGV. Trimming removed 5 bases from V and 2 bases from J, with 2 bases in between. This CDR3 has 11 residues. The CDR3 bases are TGTGCCAGCAGCCTCACAGATACGCAGTATTTT. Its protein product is CASSLTDTQYF.

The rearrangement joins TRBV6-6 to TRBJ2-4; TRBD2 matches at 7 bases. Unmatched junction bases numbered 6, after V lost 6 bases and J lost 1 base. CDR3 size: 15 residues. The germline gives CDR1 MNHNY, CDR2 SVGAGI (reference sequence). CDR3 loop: CASRAGEGAKNIQYF. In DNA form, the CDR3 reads TGTGCCAGCAGGGCCGGGGAGGGGGCCAAAAACATTCAGTACTTC.

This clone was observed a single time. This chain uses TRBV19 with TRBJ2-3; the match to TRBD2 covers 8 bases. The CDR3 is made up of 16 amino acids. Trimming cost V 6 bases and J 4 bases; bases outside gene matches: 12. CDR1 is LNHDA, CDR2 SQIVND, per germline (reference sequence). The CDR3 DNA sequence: TGTGCCAGTAGCCTAACCGGGACTAGATCCGCAGATACGCAGTATTTT. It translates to CASSLTGTRSADTQYF.

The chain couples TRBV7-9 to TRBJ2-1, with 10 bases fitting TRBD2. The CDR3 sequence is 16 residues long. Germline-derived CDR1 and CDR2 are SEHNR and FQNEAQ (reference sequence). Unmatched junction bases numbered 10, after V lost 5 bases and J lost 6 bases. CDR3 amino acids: CASSDTGTSVLNEQFF. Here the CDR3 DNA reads TGTGCCAGCAGCGATACCGGGACTAGCGTACTCAATGAGCAGTTCTTC.

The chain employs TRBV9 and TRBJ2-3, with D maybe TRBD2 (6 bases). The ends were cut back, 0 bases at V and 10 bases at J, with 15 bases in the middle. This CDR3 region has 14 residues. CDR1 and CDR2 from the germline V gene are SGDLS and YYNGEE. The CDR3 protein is CASSVGGGTSSQYF. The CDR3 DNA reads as TGTGCCAGCAGCGTAGGAGGAGGGACCAGTTCGCAGTATTTT.

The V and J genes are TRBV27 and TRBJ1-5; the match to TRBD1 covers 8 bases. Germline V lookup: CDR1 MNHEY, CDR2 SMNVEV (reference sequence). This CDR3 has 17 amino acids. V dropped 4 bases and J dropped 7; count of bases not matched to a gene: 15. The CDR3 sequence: CASSSRRGQGARQPQHF. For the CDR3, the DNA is TGTGCCAGCAGTTCCCGCCGGGGGCAGGGGGCAAGGCAGCCCCAGCATTTT.

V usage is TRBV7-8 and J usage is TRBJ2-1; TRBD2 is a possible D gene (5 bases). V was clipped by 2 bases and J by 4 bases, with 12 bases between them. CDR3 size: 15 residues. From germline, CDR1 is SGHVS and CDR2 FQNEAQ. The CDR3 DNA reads TGTGCCAGCAGCTTATTAGCGCAACTTTACAATGAGCAGTTCTTC. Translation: CASSLLAQLYNEQFF.

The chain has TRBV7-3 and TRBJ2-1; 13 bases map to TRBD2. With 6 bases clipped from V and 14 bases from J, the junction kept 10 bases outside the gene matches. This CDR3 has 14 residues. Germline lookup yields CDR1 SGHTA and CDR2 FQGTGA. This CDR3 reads CASRAGTSGIPEFF. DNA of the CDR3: TGTGCCAGCAGGGCCGGGACTAGCGGGATTCCGGAGTTCTTC. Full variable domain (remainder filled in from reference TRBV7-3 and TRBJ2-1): GAGVSQTPSNKVTEKGKYVELRCDPISGHTALYWYRQSLGQGPEFLIYFQGTGAADDSGLPNDRFFAVRPEGSVSTLKIQRTERGDSAVYLCASRAGTSGIPEFFGPGTRLTVL.

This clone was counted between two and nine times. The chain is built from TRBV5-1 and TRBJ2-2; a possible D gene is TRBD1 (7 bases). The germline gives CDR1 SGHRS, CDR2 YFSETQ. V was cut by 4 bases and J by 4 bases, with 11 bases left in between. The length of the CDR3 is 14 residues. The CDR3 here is CASSGRGVTGELFF. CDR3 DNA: TGCGCCAGCAGCGGCAGGGGGGTCACCGGGGAGCTGTTTTTT. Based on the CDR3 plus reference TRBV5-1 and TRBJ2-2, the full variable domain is KAGVTQTPRYLIKTRGQQVTLSCSPISGHRSVSWYQQTPGQGLQFLFEYFSETQRNKGNFPGRFSGRQFSNSRSEMNVSTLELGDSALYLCASSGRGVTGELFFGEGSRLTVL.

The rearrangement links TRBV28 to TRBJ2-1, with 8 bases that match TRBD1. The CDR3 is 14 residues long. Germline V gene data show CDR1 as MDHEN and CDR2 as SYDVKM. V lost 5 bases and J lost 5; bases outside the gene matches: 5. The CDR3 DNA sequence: TGTGCCAGCAGTCCCCGGACAGGGAACAATGAGCAGTTCTTC. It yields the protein CASSPRTGNNEQFF.

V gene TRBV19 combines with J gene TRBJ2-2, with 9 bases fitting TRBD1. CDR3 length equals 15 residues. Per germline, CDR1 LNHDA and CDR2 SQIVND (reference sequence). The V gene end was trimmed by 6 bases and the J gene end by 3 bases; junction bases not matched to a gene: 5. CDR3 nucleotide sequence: TGTGCCAGTAGGAGCCGGGACAGGGACACCGGGGAGCTGTTTTTT. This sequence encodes CASRSRDRDTGELFF.

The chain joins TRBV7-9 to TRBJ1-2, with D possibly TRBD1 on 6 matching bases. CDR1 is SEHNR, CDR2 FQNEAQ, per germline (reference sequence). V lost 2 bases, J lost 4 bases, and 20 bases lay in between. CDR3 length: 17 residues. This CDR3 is CASSLSSEGAGVYGYTF. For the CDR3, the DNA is TGTGCCAGCAGCTTATCAAGTGAAGGGGCAGGGGTCTATGGCTACACCTTC.

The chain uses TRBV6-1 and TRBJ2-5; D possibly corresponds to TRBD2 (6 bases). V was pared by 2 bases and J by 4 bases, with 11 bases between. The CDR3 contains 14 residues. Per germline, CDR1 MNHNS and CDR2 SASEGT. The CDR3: CASSEQRGRETQYF. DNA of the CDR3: TGTGCCAGCAGTGAACAACGGGGGAGAGAGACCCAGTACTTC.

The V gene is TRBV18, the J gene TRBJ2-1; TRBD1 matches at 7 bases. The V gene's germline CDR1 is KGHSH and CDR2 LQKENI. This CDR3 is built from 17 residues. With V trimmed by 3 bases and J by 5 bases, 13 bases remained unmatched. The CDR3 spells CASSPYLSGQDDNEQFF. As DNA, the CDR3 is TGTGCCAGCTCACCCTACCTCTCTGGACAGGACGACAATGAGCAGTTCTTC.

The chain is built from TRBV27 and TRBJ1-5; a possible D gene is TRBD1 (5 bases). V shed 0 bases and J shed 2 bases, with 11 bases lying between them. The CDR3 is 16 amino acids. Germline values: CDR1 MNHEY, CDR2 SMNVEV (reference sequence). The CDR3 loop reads CASSLSVGGGNQPQHF. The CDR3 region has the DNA TGTGCCAGCAGTTTATCTGTGGGGGGGGGCAATCAGCCCCAGCATTTT.

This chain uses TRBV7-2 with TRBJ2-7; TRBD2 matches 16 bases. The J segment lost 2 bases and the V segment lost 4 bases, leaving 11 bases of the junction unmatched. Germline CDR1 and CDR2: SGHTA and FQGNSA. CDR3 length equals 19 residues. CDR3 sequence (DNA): TGTGCCAGCAGCTCTGGGCCGGGACTAGCGGGAGGGACCCCCTACGAGCAGTACTTC. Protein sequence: CASSSGPGLAGGTPYEQYF.

CDR3 protein: CASSIDRVTYEQYF. CDR3 nucleotide sequence: TGTGCCAGCTCAATTGACAGGGTGACGTACGAGCAGTACTTC. The J gene is TRBJ2-7, the V gene TRBV18; TRBD1 matches at 7 bases. This CDR3 has 14 residues. J gave up 4 bases and V 5 bases, and 8 bases lay outside the gene matches. CDR1 is KGHSH, CDR2 LQKENI, per germline.

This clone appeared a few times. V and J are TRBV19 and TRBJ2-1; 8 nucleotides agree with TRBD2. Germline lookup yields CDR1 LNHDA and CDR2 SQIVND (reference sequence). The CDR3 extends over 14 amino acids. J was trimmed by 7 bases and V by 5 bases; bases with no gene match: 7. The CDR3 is CASSPGLGLNEQFF. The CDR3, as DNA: TGTGCCAGTAGTCCGGGACTAGGGTTGAATGAGCAGTTCTTC.

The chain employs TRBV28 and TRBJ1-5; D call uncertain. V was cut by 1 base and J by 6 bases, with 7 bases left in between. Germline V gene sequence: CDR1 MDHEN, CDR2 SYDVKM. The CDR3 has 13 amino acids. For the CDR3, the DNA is TGTGCCAGCAGTTTATTTTTGGCTCAGCCCCAGCATTTT. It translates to CASSLFLAQPQHF.

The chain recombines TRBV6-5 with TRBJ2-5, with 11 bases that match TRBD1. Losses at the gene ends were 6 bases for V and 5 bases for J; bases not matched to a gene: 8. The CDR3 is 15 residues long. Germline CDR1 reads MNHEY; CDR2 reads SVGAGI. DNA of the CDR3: TGTGCCAGCAGGAGCGGACAGGGGGCTTGGGAGACCCAGTACTTC. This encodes CASRSGQGAWETQYF.

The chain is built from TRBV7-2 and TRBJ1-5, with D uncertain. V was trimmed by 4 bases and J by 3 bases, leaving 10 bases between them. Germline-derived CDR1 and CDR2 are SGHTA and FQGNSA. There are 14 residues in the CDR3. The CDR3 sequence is CASSSAGSNQPQHF. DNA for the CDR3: TGTGCCAGCAGCTCGGCGGGTTCCAATCAGCCCCAGCATTTT.

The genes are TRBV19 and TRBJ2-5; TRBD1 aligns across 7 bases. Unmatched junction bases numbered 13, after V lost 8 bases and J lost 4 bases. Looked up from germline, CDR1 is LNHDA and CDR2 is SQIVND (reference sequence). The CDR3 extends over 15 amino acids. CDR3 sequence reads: CASGGSGQPGETQYF. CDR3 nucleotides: TGTGCCAGTGGAGGATCGGGACAGCCGGGAGAGACCCAGTACTTC.

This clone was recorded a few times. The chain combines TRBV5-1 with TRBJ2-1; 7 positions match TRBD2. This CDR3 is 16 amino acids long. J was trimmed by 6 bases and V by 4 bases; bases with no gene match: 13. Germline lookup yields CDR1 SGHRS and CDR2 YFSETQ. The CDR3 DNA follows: TGCGCCAGCAGCCTCCCGGGGGGAGGGCGGGGCAATGAGCAGTTCTTC. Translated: CASSLPGGGRGNEQFF.

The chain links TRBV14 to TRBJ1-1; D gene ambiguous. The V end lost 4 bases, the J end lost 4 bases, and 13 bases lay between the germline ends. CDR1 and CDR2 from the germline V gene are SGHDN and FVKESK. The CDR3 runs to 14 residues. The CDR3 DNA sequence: TGTGCCAGCAGCCTATTCGGGTTACGCACTGAAGCTTTCTTT. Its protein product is CASSLFGLRTEAFF.

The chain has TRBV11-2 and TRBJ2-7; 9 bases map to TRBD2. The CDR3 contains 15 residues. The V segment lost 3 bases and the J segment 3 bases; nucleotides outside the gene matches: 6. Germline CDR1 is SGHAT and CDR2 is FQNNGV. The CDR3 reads CASSLNSGRLYEQYF. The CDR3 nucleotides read TGTGCCAGCAGCTTGAACAGCGGGAGGCTCTACGAGCAGTACTTC.

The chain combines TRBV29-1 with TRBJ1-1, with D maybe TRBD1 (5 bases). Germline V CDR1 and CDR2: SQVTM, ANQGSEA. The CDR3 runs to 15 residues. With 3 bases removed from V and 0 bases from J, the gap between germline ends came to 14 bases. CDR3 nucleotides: TGCAGCGTTGATGGGCAGGGCGGCATGAACACTGAAGCTTTCTTT. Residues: CSVDGQGGMNTEAFF.